This entry describes one T cell receptor (beta chain). This entry is derived from a study of T cell changes during pregnancy in multiple sclerosis. Generated by immunoSEQ multiplex PCR, the TCRdb table keeps only in-frame clones and is missing some. Among about 39,000 clones listed, approximately 90% were seen once. Germline V gene lookup returns CDR1 MDHEN and CDR2 SYDVKM. V gave up 5 bases and J gave up 5 bases, with 21 bases separating them. The CDR3 sequence is 16 residues long. The rearrangement links TRBV28 to TRBJ2-5; D is possibly TRBD1 (6 bases). The input for sequencing was CD8+ T cells from peripheral blood mononuclear cells, taken before pregnancy. This receptor was obtained from a female donor with multiple sclerosis, enrolled in a pregnancy study. In DNA, the CDR3 is TGTGCCAGCAGTCCTTCCCGGGGACCTAGGGGGGAGACCCAGTACTTC. Amino acid sequence: CASSPSRGPRGETQYF.